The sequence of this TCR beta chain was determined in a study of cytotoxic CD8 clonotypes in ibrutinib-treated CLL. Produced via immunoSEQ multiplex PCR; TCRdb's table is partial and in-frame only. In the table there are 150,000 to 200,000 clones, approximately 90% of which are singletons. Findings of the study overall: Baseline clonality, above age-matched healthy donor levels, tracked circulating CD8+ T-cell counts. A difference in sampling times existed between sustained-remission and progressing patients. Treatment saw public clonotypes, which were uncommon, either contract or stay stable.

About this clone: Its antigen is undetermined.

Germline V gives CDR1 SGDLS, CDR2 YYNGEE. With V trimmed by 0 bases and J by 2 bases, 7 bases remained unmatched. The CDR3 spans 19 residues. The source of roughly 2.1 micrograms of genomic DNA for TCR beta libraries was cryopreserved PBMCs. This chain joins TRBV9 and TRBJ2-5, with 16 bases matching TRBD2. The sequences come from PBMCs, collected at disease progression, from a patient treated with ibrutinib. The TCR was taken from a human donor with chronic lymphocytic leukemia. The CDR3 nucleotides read TGTGCCAGCAGCGTAGGGCGCGGGACTAGCGGGAGGGGACAAGAGACCCAGTACTTC. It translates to CASSVGRGTSGRGQETQYF.